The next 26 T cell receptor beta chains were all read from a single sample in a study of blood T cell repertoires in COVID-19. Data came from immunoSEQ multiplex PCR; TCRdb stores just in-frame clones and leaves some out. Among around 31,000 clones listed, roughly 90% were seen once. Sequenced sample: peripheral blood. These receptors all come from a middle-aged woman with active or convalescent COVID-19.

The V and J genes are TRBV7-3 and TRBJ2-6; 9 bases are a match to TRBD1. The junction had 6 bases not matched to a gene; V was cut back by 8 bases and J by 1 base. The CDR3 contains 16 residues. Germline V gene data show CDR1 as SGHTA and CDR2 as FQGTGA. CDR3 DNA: TGTGCCAGCGGCATACAGGGGGCATCTGGGGCCAACGTCCTGACTTTC. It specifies CASGIQGASGANVLTF.

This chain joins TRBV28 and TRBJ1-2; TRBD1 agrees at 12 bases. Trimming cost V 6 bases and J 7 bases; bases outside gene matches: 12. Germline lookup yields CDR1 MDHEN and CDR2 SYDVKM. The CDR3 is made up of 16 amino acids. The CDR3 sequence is CASRRQTGTGGGGYTF. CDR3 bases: TGTGCCAGCAGGCGCCAGACCGGGACAGGGGGCGGTGGCTACACCTTC.

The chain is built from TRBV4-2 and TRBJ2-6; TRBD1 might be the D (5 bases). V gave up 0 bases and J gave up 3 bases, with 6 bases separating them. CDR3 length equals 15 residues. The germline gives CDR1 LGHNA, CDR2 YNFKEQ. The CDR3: CASSQEGVGANVLTF. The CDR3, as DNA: TGTGCCAGCAGCCAAGAAGGGGTTGGGGCCAACGTCCTGACTTTC.

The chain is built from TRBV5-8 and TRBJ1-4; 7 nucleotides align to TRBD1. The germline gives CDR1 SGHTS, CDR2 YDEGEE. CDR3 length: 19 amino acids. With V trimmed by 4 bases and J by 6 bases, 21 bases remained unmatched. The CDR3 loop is CASSLQAGTELRRDEKLFF. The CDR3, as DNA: TGTGCCAGCAGCCTGCAGGCCGGGACAGAGCTGAGGCGAGATGAAAAACTGTTTTTT.

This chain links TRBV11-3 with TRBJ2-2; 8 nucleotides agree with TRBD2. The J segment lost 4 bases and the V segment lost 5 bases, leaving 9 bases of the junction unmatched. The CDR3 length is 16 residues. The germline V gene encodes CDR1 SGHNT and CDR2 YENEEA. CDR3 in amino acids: CASSADLAGGTGELFF. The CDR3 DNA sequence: TGTGCCAGCAGCGCTGACCTAGCGGGTGGCACCGGGGAGCTGTTTTTT.

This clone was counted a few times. CDR3 in DNA: TGTGCCAGCAGCTTAGGAGTAGCGGGAGAACCAGATACGCAGTATTTT. Protein sequence: CASSLGVAGEPDTQYF. The genes are TRBV7-3 and TRBJ2-3, with TRBD2 identical over 9 bases. V shed 2 bases, J shed 4 bases, and the junction held 7 bases outside the gene matches. The CDR3 totals 16 residues. Germline values: CDR1 SGHTA, CDR2 FQGTGA.

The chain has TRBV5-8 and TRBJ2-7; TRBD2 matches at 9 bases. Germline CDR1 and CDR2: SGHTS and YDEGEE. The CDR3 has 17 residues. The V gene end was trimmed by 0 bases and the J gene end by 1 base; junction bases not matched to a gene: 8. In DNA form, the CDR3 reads TGTGCCAGCAGCTTGGTGTCGACAGCGGGGGGTTCCTACGAGCAGTACTTC. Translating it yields CASSLVSTAGGSYEQYF.

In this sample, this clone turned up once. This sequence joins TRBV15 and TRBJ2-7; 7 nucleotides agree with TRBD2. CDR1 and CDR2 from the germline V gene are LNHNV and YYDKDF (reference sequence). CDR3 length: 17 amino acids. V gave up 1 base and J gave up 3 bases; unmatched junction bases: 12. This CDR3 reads CATSRAQPGLTFYEQYF. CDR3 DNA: TGTGCCACCAGCAGAGCCCAACCGGGACTAACCTTCTACGAGCAGTACTTC.

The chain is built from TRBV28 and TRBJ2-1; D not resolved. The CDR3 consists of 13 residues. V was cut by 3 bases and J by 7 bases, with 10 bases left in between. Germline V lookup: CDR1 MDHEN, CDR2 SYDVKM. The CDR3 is CASSFPMRNEQFF. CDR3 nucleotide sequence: TGTGCCAGCAGTTTCCCCATGCGGAATGAGCAGTTCTTC.

CDR3 DNA: TGTGCCAGCAGCTTCGGGACAGTGGAAAACATTCAGTACTTC. Amino acid sequence: CASSFGTVENIQYF. The chain is built from TRBV7-2 and TRBJ2-4, with TRBD1 matching 7 bases. The CDR3 runs to 14 residues. V was clipped by 3 bases and J by 5 bases; unmatched bases: 4. CDR1 and CDR2 from the germline V gene are SGHTA and FQGNSA. The full variable domain, in which reference TRBV7-2 and TRBJ2-4 provide the parts outside the CDR3, is GAGVSQSPSNKVTEKGKDVELRCDPISGHTALYWYRQSLGQGLEFLIYFQGNSAPDKSGLPSDRFSAERTGGSVSTLTIQRTQQEDSAVYLCASSFGTVENIQYFGAGTRLSVL.

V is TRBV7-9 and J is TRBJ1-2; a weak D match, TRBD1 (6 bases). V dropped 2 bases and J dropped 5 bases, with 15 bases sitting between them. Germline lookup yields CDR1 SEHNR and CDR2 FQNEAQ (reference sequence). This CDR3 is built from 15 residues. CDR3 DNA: TGTGCCAGCAGCTTAATAGCCGCGACAGGTTATGGCTACACCTTC. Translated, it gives CASSLIAATGYGYTF.

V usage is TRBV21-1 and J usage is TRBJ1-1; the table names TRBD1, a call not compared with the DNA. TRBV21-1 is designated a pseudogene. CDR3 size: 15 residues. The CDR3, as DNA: TGTGCCAGCAGCAAAGGCAGGGAAGTATGCACTGAAGCTTTCTTT. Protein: CASSKGREVCTEAFF.

The CDR3 nucleotides read TGTGCCAGCAGCGTCCTGACAGGGGGCGATGGCTACACCTTC. This codes for CASSVLTGGDGYTF. The chain uses TRBV9 and TRBJ1-2; 10 nucleotides align to TRBD1. The CDR3 runs to 14 residues. V lost 2 bases, J lost 6 bases, and 4 bases stayed unmatched. CDR1 is SGDLS, CDR2 YYNGEE, per germline.

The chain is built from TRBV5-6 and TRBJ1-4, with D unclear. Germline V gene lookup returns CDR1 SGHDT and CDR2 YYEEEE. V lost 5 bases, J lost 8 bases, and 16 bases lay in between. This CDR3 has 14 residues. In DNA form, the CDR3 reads TGTGCCAGCAGTTTTTGGGAGACCGAAGAAAAACTGTTTTTT. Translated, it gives CASSFWETEEKLFF. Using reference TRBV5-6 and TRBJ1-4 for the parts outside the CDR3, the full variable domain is DAGVTQSPTHLIKTRGQQVTLRCSPKSGHDTVSWYQQALGQGPQFIFQYYEEEERQRGNFPDRFSGHQFPNYSSELNVNALLLGDSALYLCASSFWETEEKLFFGSGTQLSVL.

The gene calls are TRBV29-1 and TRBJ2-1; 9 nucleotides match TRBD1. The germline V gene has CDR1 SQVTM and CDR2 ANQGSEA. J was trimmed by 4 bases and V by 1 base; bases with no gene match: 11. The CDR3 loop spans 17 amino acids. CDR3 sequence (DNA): TGCAGCGTTGAAGTTTTGGACAGGGGTAAATGGTACAATGAGCAGTTCTTC. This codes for CSVEVLDRGKWYNEQFF.

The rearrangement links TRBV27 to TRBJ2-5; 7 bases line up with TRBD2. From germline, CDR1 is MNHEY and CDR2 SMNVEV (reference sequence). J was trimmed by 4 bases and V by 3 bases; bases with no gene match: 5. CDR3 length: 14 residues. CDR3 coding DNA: TGTGCCAGCAGTTTTGAGGGAGGGTCAGAGACCCAGTACTTC. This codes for CASSFEGGSETQYF.

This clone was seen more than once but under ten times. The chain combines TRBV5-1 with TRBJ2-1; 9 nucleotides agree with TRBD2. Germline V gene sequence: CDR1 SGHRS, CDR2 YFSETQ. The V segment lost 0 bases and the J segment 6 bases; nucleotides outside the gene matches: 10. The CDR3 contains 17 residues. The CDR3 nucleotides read TGCGCCAGCAGCTTGGGGGGCGGGAGGGCCCTGTTCAATGAGCAGTTCTTC. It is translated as CASSLGGGRALFNEQFF.

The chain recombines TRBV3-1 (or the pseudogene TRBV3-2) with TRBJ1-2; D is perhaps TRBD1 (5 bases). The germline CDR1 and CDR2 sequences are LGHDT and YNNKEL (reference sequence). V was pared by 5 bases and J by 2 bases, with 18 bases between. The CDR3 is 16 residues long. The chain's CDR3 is CASSKTLSGANYGYTF. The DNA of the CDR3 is TGTGCCAGCAGCAAAACCTTAAGCGGGGCCAACTATGGCTACACCTTC.

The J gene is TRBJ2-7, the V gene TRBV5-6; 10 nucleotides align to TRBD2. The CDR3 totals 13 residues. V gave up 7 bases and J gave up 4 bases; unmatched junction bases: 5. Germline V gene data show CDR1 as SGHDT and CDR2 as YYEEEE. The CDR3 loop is CASHKAGGYEQYF. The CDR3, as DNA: TGTGCCAGCCACAAAGCGGGGGGGTACGAGCAGTACTTC.

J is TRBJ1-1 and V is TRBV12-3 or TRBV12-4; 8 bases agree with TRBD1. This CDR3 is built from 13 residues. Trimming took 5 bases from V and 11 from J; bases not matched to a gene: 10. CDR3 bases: TGTGCCAGCAGTCCGGACAGGGATCGTCCGGCTTTCTTT. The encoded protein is CASSPDRDRPAFF.

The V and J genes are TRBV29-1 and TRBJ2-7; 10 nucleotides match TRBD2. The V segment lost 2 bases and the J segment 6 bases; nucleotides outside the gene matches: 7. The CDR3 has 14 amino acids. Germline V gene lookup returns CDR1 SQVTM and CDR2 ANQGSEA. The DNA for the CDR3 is TGCAGCGTTGAACCTAGCGGGAGTATGGGCGAGCAGTACTTC. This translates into CSVEPSGSMGEQYF.

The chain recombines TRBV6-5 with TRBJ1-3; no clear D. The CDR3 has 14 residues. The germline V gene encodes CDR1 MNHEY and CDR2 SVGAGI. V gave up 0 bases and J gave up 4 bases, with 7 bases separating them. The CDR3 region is CASSYSFRGNTIYF. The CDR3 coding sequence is TGTGCCAGCAGTTACTCGTTCCGGGGAAACACCATATATTTT.

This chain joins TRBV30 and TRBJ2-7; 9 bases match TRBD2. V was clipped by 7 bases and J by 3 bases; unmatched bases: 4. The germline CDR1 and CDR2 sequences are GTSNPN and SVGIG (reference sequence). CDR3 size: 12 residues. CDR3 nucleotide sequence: TGTGCCTTTAGCGGGAGTAACTACGAGCAGTACTTC. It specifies CAFSGSNYEQYF.

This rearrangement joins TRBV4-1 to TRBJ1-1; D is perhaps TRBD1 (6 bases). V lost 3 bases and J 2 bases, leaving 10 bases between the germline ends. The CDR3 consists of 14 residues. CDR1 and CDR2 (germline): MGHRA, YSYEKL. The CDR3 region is CASSQNRDNTEAFF. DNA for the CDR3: TGCGCCAGCAGCCAGAACAGGGACAACACTGAAGCTTTCTTT.

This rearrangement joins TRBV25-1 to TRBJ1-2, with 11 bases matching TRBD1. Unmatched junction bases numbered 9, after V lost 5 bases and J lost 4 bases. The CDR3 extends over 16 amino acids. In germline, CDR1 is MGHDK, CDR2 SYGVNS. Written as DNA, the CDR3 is TGTGCCAGCAGTTGGAGGACAGGGGGCGCTTCCTATGGCTACACCTTC. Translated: CASSWRTGGASYGYTF.

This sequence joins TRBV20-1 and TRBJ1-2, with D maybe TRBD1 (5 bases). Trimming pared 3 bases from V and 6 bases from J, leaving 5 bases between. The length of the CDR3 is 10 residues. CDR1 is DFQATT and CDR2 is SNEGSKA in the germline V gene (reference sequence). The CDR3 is CSARDNGYTF. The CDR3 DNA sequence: TGCAGTGCTAGGGACAATGGCTACACCTTC.